A single sample is the source of the 13 T cell receptor beta chains below, sequenced in a study of blood T cell repertoires in COVID-19. TCRdb keeps only in-frame clones here, not all; method: immunoSEQ multiplex PCR. The sample includes tens of thousands of clones, roughly 82% of them seen just once. The sample comprised peripheral blood. The receptors were sampled from a man at least 80 years old with acute or convalescent COVID-19.

This rearrangement joins TRBV27 to TRBJ2-5; the match to TRBD2 covers 9 bases. Germline trimming cut 4 bases from V and 4 bases from J; bases unmatched to any gene: 4. The CDR3 totals 14 residues. Germline CDR1 and CDR2: MNHEY and SMNVEV (reference sequence). CDR3 sequence reads: CASSSAGGRETQYF. The CDR3 nucleotides read TGTGCCAGCAGTTCGGCGGGGGGGAGAGAGACCCAGTACTTC.

The chain recombines TRBV9 with TRBJ2-3; D may be TRBD1 (5 bases). This CDR3 spans 16 amino acids. V was clipped by 0 bases and J by 0 bases, with 11 bases between them. The germline V gene has CDR1 SGDLS and CDR2 YYNGEE. CDR3 sequence (DNA): TGTGCCAGCAGCGTAGCTACGGACATAAGCACAGATACGCAGTATTTT. It is translated as CASSVATDISTDTQYF.

The genes are TRBV6-5 and TRBJ2-7; D is possibly TRBD2 (6 bases). Trimming took 7 bases from V and 3 from J, leaving 16 bases between them. This CDR3 contains 14 residues. Germline CDR1 MNHEY, CDR2 SVGAGI. The CDR3 spells CASNLPLGGYEQYF. The CDR3 coding sequence is TGTGCCAGCAACCTCCCATTGGGAGGCTACGAGCAGTACTTC.

J is TRBJ1-1 and V is TRBV5-1; D perhaps matches TRBD1 (5 bases). The germline gives CDR1 SGHRS, CDR2 YFSETQ. This CDR3 has 13 amino acids. Trimming took off 1 base at V and 4 bases at J, with 8 bases between the two ends. The CDR3 sequence: CASSLSGPTEAFF. The CDR3 DNA is TGCGCCAGCAGCTTGTCAGGGCCCACTGAAGCTTTCTTT.

V gene TRBV5-1 combines with J gene TRBJ1-4, with a tentative D call TRBD1 (6 bases). Looked up from germline, CDR1 is SGHRS and CDR2 is YFSETQ. Trimming took off 3 bases at V and 3 bases at J, with 12 bases between the two ends. The CDR3 is 15 residues long. The CDR3 reads CASSSTTGSNEKLFF. Written as DNA, the CDR3 is TGCGCCAGCAGCTCTACGACAGGATCTAATGAAAAACTGTTTTTT.

Written as DNA, the CDR3 is TGTGCCAGCAAAAACAGGGACACCGGGGAGCTGTTTTTT. Translated, it gives CASKNRDTGELFF. The chain carries TRBV21-1 and TRBJ2-2; the table's D gene call, TRBD1, was not cross checked with the DNA. TRBV21-1 represents a pseudogene. The CDR3 totals 13 residues.

V usage is TRBV15 and J usage is TRBJ2-3; 9 bases agree with TRBD2. Germline CDR1 LNHNV, CDR2 YYDKDF (reference sequence). V dropped 3 bases and J dropped 8; count of bases not matched to a gene: 12. The CDR3 has 16 residues. The CDR3 here is CATSSSGAGGYGTQYF. The CDR3 bases are TGTGCCACCAGCAGTTCAGGAGCGGGGGGTTATGGTACGCAGTATTTT.

This clone was counted between two and nine times. The same CDR3 is also encoded by other DNA sequences in this sample. J is TRBJ2-3 and V is TRBV2; TRBD2 matches 7 bases. Germline-derived CDR1 and CDR2 are SNHLY and FYNNEI. After removal of 6 bases from V and 1 base from J, the junction contained 4 bases not matched to a gene. The CDR3 is 14 amino acids. Here the CDR3 reads CASRVTSGTDTQYF. DNA for the CDR3: TGTGCCAGCAGAGTCACTAGCGGCACAGATACGCAGTATTTT.

The V call is TRBV6-6, the J call TRBJ1-2, with D perhaps TRBD1 (6 bases). Looked up from germline, CDR1 is MNHNY and CDR2 is SVGAGI (reference sequence). The CDR3 spans 13 residues. Between the trimmed V and J ends, which lost 6 bases and 3 bases, there was a span of 11 bases. CDR3 amino acids: CASREQGDYGYTF. The CDR3 bases are TGTGCCAGCAGGGAACAGGGCGACTATGGCTACACCTTC.

The genes are TRBV5-1 and TRBJ1-5; D is ambiguous. V lost 2 bases, J lost 2 bases, and 11 bases lay in between. This CDR3 contains 15 residues. CDR1 and CDR2 from the germline V gene are SGHRS and YFSETQ. In DNA, the CDR3 is TGCGCCAGCAGCTTAGGACTGAATGGCAATCAGCCCCAGCATTTT. Protein: CASSLGLNGNQPQHF.

The genes are TRBV6-5 and TRBJ1-4; D might be TRBD1 (6 bases). CDR3 size: 15 residues. V lost 5 bases, J lost 0 bases, and 10 bases lay in between. CDR1 is MNHEY, CDR2 SVGAGI, per germline. For the CDR3, the DNA is TGTGCCAGCAGTAACAGGGTTGCAACTAATGAAAAACTGTTTTTT. Translated: CASSNRVATNEKLFF.

This chain links TRBV6-5 with TRBJ2-1; 9 bases are shared with TRBD2. This CDR3 contains 14 residues. Germline loops: CDR1 MNHEY, CDR2 SVGAGI. J was trimmed by 4 bases and V by 6 bases; bases with no gene match: 4. CDR3 in amino acids: CASSRTSEYNEQFF. In DNA form, the CDR3 reads TGTGCCAGCAGCAGGACTAGCGAGTACAATGAGCAGTTCTTC.

The chain carries TRBV28 and TRBJ1-1; D gene ambiguous. Deletions cut 5 bases from V and 1 base from J, with 5 bases between. The length of the CDR3 is 12 residues. The germline V gene encodes CDR1 MDHEN and CDR2 SYDVKM. DNA of the CDR3: TGTGCCAGCAGTCTTCCGAACACTGAAGCTTTCTTT. Its protein product is CASSLPNTEAFF. The full variable domain, with the rest looked up from reference TRBV28 and TRBJ1-1, is DVKVTQSSRYLVKRTGEKVFLECVQDMDHENMFWYRQDPGLGLRLIYFSYDVKMKEKGDIPEGYSVSREKKERFSLILESASTNQTSMYLCASSLPNTEAFFGQGTRLTVV.